This T cell receptor beta chain was obtained from a study of control samples from healthy donors and cancer patients. This CDR3 contains 14 residues. The germline gives CDR1 ENHRY, CDR2 SYGVKD. Trimming removed 2 bases from V and 4 bases from J; junction bases left unmatched: 3. The repertoire was sequenced with immunoSEQ multiplex PCR; TCRdb's copy has only in-frame clones and lacks some. Of just under 80,000 clones in the sample, roughly 89% were seen once. The rearrangement joins TRBV10-3 to TRBJ1-2; 8 positions agree with TRBD1. The clonotype was recovered from an older woman with head and neck cancer. Sequencing used PBMCs. CDR3 coding DNA: TGTGCCATCAGTGAGGGACAGGGCGTCTATGGCTACACCTTC. This translates into CAISEGQGVYGYTF.